The entry that follows covers one T cell receptor (beta chain) sequence. Its specificity is unknown. This record comes from a study of T cells in narcolepsy. Overall study results and limits: Comparing one patient's CSF and blood CD4+ clonotypes highlighted HCRT- and TRIB2-specific autoreactive clonotypes.

Data came from immunoSEQ multiplex PCR; TCRdb stores just in-frame clones and leaves some out. The sample carries approximately 35,000 clones, approximately 86% recorded once. The specimen was CD45RA- memory CD4+ T cells from PBMCs. This TCR was sampled from a human donor with narcolepsy.

As DNA, the CDR3 is TGTGCCAGCAGTCCAAACAGGGCGAACACTGAAGCTTTCTTT. Translating gives CASSPNRANTEAFF. V usage is TRBV6-5 and J usage is TRBJ1-1, with D possibly matching TRBD1 (6 bases). The V gene lost 5 bases and the J gene lost 1 base, with 11 bases spanning the gap. The CDR3 contains 14 residues. The germline V gene encodes CDR1 MNHEY and CDR2 SVGAGI.